This TCR beta chain was observed in a study of glioma-infiltrating T cells after dendritic cell vaccination. The overall study: Autologous tumor lysate-pulsed dendritic cell vaccination was given between the early 2000s and the early 2010s.

Profiled with immunoSEQ multiplex PCR; TCRdb holds only in-frame clones, not every one. The sample holds roughly 100,000 clones; around 85% are singletons and the top ten take around 2.9%. Germline CDR1 and CDR2: MNHEY and SVGAGI. CDR3 length: 15 amino acids. Deletions cut 6 bases from V and 1 base from J, with 14 bases between. The input for sequencing was blood, taken before dendritic cell vaccination. The sequence derives from a human donor with glioblastoma. The J gene is TRBJ2-3, the V gene TRBV6-5; D is possibly TRBD1 (6 bases). CDR3 coding DNA: TGTGCCAGCAGGTCTCAGGGGCCGGGCACAGATACGCAGTATTTT. It is translated as CASRSQGPGTDTQYF.